This paragraph covers one T cell receptor (beta chain) sequence. This entry belongs to a study of blood T cell repertoires in COVID-19. At the level of the study: Italy, Spain and the United States were the sources of the convalescent and acute COVID-19 samples. The cDNA or gDNA used as material had been derived from T cells, B-cell-depleted T cells, or PBMCs.

Germline CDR1 is LGHDT and CDR2 is YNNKEL (reference sequence). The CDR3 sequence is 15 residues long. Trimming pared 0 bases from V and 3 bases from J, leaving 6 bases between. Original data processing: By means of reference gene primer amplification, nucleated cell counts were estimated. Profiled with immunoSEQ multiplex PCR; TCRdb holds only in-frame clones, not every one. Clone size and the V and J calls come from that table; the DNA yielded D and trimming. The sample contains about 180,000 clones, 60% to 80% of which appear only once. The specimen sequenced was peripheral blood. The origin of this receptor is a woman in her seventies with acute or convalescent COVID-19. The chain uses TRBV3-1 (or the pseudogene TRBV3-2) and TRBJ1-6; no firm D call. CDR3 in DNA: TGTGCCAGCAGCCAAGAACACAGCTATAATTCACCCCTCCACTTT. Translating gives CASSQEHSYNSPLHF.